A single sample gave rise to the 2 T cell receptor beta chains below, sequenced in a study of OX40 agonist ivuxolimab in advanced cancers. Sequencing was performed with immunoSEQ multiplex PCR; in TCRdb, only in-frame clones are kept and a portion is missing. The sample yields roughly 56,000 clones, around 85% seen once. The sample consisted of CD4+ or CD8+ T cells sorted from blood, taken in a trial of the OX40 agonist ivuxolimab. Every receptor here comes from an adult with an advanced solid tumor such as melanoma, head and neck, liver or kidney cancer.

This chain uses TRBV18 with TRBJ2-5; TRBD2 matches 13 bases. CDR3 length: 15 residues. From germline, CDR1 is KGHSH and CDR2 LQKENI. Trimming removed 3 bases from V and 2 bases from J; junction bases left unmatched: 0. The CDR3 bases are TGTGCCAGCTCACCGGGACTAGCGGGGCAAGAGACCCAGTACTTC. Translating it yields CASSPGLAGQETQYF.

The CDR3 sequence: CASSELGAFF. In DNA form, the CDR3 reads TGTGCCAGCAGTGAACTTGGAGCTTTCTTT. The chain employs TRBV6-1 and TRBJ1-1; D is uncertain. The germline V gene encodes CDR1 MNHNS and CDR2 SASEGT. The CDR3 is 10 amino acids. V gave up 2 bases and J gave up 10 bases, with 5 bases separating them.